These T cell receptor beta chains were read from a single sample in a study of OX40 agonist ivuxolimab in advanced cancers. The assay was immunoSEQ multiplex PCR, and TCRdb's table has in-frame clones only and misses some. This sample has 53,000 or so clones; about 88% occur once, and the top ten carry about 1.6%. Sequences were derived from CD4+ or CD8+ T cells sorted from blood, sampled in a trial of the OX40 agonist ivuxolimab. These receptors were obtained from an adult with an advanced solid tumor such as melanoma, head and neck, liver or kidney cancer. The CDR3 runs from the conserved cysteine through the conserved F or W. The D gene is left open where the match is weak. Expanded clones are given a class, and other clones once, few, many or no size at all.

TRBV27,TRBJ2-2,few,TRBD1,TGTGCCAGCGCCCGGGACAGTTACACCGGGGAGCTGTTTTTT,CASARDSYTGELFF
TRBV6-5,TRBJ2-7,.,TRBD1,TGTGCCAGCAAGCCGGGACAGGGACGCGAGCAGTACTTC,CASKPGQGREQYF
TRBV2,TRBJ2-7,.,TRBD2,TGTGCCAGTTTAGCGGGGGGGTATCACGAGCAGTACTTC,CASLAGGYHEQYF
TRBV5-1,TRBJ1-2,.,TRBD1,TGCGCCAGCAGCTCGATGACAGGGGGCGAAAAAGGCTACACCTTC,CASSSMTGGEKGYTF
TRBV7-8,TRBJ1-2,.,TRBD1,TGTGCCAGCAGTTCCAGGACAGGAGCGAACTATGGCTACACCTTC,CASSSRTGANYGYTF
TRBV30,TRBJ2-5,.,.,TGTGCCTGGAGTGTACGGGGGGCGGGGAGAGAGACCCAGTACTTC,CAWSVRGAGRETQYF
TRBV27,TRBJ2-7,medium-sized,TRBD1,TGTGCCAGCAGTTCGGACAGGGCCTACGAGCAGTACTTC,CASSSDRAYEQYF
TRBV20-1,TRBJ2-7,.,.,TGCAGTGCTAGTGGGGGCCGCGAGCAGTACTTC,CSASGGREQYF
TRBV9,TRBJ2-1,.,TRBD2,TGTGCCAGCAGCGTAGAAGGACTAGCGGGGTACAATGAGCAGTTCTTC,CASSVEGLAGYNEQFF
TRBV7-9,TRBJ2-1,.,.,TGTGCCAGCAGCCCCGGGGGGCAGGGGGCCAATGAGCAGTTCTTC,CASSPGGQGANEQFF
TRBV27,TRBJ1-2,.,.,TGTGCCAGCAGTTTATCCAGGGGCTATGGCTACACCTTC,CASSLSRGYGYTF
TRBV11-3,TRBJ2-2,.,TRBD2,TGTGCCAGCAGCGTGACTAGCGCGGGCGGGGAGCTGTTTTTT,CASSVTSAGGELFF
TRBV11-2,TRBJ2-5,.,.,TGTGCCAGTAGGCGGGCGGGCGGGGAGACCCAGTACTTC,CASRRAGGETQYF
TRBV30,TRBJ2-7,.,TRBD2,TGTGCCTGGAGTCGGCGGGACTACTCCTACGAGCAGTACTTC,CAWSRRDYSYEQYF
TRBV5-3,TRBJ2-3,.,.,TGTGCCAGAAGCTTTGGTCGACGGCCCCTCACAGATACGCAGTATTTT,CARSFGRRPLTDTQYF
TRBV14,TRBJ1-2,.,.,TGTGCCAGCAGCCAAGTTCCAGGGTACTATGGCTACACCTTC,CASSQVPGYYGYTF
TRBV5-1,TRBJ2-7,.,.,TGCGCCAGCAGCCCGGAGTGGGGCTACGAGCAGTACTTC,CASSPEWGYEQYF
TRBV4-1,TRBJ2-2,.,.,TGCGCCAGCAGCCGCCCCCTGGGGGTGAACACCGGGGAGCTGTTTTTT,CASSRPLGVNTGELFF
TRBV19,TRBJ2-6,.,TRBD1,TGTGCCAGTAGTTACCGGGACAGGGTATACTCTGGGGCCAACGTCCTGACTTTC,CASSYRDRVYSGANVLTF
TRBV21-1,TRBJ2-1,.,.,TGTGCCAGCAGCACCCTGACTGAAGCGGGAGGGCCGAAATATGAGCAGTTCTTC,CASSTLTEAGGPKYEQFF
TRBV19,TRBJ2-1,.,.,TGTGCCAGTAGTAGGGTTCCAGGGTGGAGTGAGCAGTTCTTC,CASSRVPGWSEQFF
TRBV2,TRBJ1-5,.,.,TGTGCCAGCAGTTATACAGGGAGCAATCAGCCCCAGCATTTT,CASSYTGSNQPQHF
TRBV9,TRBJ2-5,.,TRBD1,TGTGCCAGCAGCGCCCAATCAGGGGGCGCCCGGGAGACCCAGTACTTC,CASSAQSGGARETQYF
TRBV4-1,TRBJ2-7,.,TRBD1,TGCGCCAGCAGCCAAGTGGCAGGACAGGGCTACGAGCAGTACTTC,CASSQVAGQGYEQYF
TRBV21-1,TRBJ2-7,.,.,TGTGCCAGCAGCACACTGCGAACCCTCCAGAGTACCTTCTACGAGCAGTACTTC,CASSTLRTLQSTFYEQYF
TRBV7-3,TRBJ2-1,.,TRBD1,TGTGCCAGCAGCCCGCCGGGGGACAGGAATAATGAGCAGTTCTTC,CASSPPGDRNNEQFF
TRBV7-2,TRBJ2-1,.,TRBD2,TGTGCCAGCAGCTCCGGACTAGCGGGAGTCAATGAGCAGTTCTTC,CASSSGLAGVNEQFF
TRBV28,TRBJ2-2,.,.,TGTGCCAGCAGGCTCCCCCAGCAAGGCGGGGAGCTGTTTTTT,CASRLPQQGGELFF
TRBV19,TRBJ2-7,.,.,TGTGCCACCACCCCCCGGGAAGGGGCCTACGAGCAGTACTTC,CATTPREGAYEQYF
TRBV7-2,TRBJ2-7,.,.,TGTGCCAGCAGCCGGGACGCATTCTCCTACGAGCAGTACTTC,CASSRDAFSYEQYF
TRBV7-6,TRBJ2-5,few,.,TGTGCCAGCAGCTTAGAGGAGAGGGTCCAAGAGACCCAGTACTTC,CASSLEERVQETQYF
TRBV10-3,TRBJ1-2,.,.,TGTGCCATCAGTGAGGGCGACGGTTTTTATGGCTACACCTTC,CAISEGDGFYGYTF
TRBV6-5,TRBJ1-5,.,.,TGTGCCAGCAGTCCACATGACAGCTATCAGCCCCAGCATTTT,CASSPHDSYQPQHF
TRBV2,TRBJ2-1,.,.,TGTGCCAGCAGTTCCCGGACCACCAGCAATGAGCAGTTCTTC,CASSSRTTSNEQFF
TRBV6-5,TRBJ2-7,.,.,TGTGCCAGCAGTTCCAACTACGAGCAGTACTTC,CASSSNYEQYF
TRBV11-2,TRBJ2-7,.,TRBD2,TGTGCCAGCAGCCGAGGGGCGGGAGGGCCGTCTGTGCAGTACTTC,CASSRGAGGPSVQYF
TRBV9,TRBJ2-7,.,.,TGTGCCAGCAGCGCGGGCCTGCAGGGAGGCGAGCAGTACTTC,CASSAGLQGGEQYF
TRBV10-3,TRBJ2-7,.,TRBD2,TGTGCCATCAGTGGGACTAGCGGGGGGAGCTCCTACGAGCAGTACTTC,CAISGTSGGSSYEQYF
TRBV19,TRBJ1-5,.,.,TGTGCCAGTAGTCGGGCCATAGGGCAGCCCCAGCATTTT,CASSRAIGQPQHF
TRBV10-3,TRBJ1-5,.,TRBD1,TGTGCCATCAGCGCCGGGACAGGGGTTAATCAGCCCCAGCATTTT,CAISAGTGVNQPQHF
TRBV28,TRBJ2-4,.,.,TGTGCCAGCAGTTCCGCCGGGGCAGGGGCTAAAAAAAACATTCAGTACTTC,CASSSAGAGAKKNIQYF
TRBV28,TRBJ1-6,.,TRBD1,TGTGCCAGCAGTTTAACAGGGGCCACCCGGGGGACACCCCTCCACTTT,CASSLTGATRGTPLHF
TRBV2,TRBJ2-3,.,.,TGTGCCAGCAGGGAGACACCGAGCACAGATACGCAGTATTTT,CASRETPSTDTQYF
TRBV7-9,TRBJ2-2,.,TRBD1,TGTGCCAGCAGCGTGGGACAGGGGGCGGCCGGGGAGCTGTTTTTT,CASSVGQGAAGELFF
TRBV5-6,TRBJ1-1,.,.,TGTGCCAGCAGCTTGGGGAGCCAGCGCACTGAAGCTTTCTTT,CASSLGSQRTEAFF
TRBV2,TRBJ2-4,.,.,TGTGCCAGCAGTGACAGGGTGGGCAAAAACATTCAGTACTTC,CASSDRVGKNIQYF
TRBV21-1,TRBJ1-6,.,.,TGTGCCAGCAGCGGCAAGACAGGGAGGGATTCACCCCTCCACTTT,CASSGKTGRDSPLHF
TRBV6-5,TRBJ2-7,.,.,TGTGCCAGCAGGCGCCGGGGATCGGGGGAGCAGTACTTC,CASRRRGSGEQYF
TRBV7-6,TRBJ2-1,.,.,TGTGCCAGCAGCCTCTCCTACAATGAGCAGTTCTTC,CASSLSYNEQFF
TRBV7-6,TRBJ1-2,.,TRBD1,TGTGCCAGCAGCGCCGGGACAGGGGACCGTTACTATGGCTACACCTTC,CASSAGTGDRYYGYTF
TRBV5-1,TRBJ1-2,once,.,TGCGCCAGCAATTTGGGACAAGCTAACTATGGCTACACCTTC,CASNLGQANYGYTF
TRBV5-5,TRBJ2-6,.,TRBD1,TGTGCCAGCAGCTTGGCCGACAGGGCTGGGGCCAACGTCCTGACTTTC,CASSLADRAGANVLTF
TRBV5-1,TRBJ2-7,once,TRBD2,TGCGCCAGCAGCAAGCGGGAGGTTGACGAGCAGTACTTC,CASSKREVDEQYF
TRBV7-9,TRBJ1-3,.,.,TGTGCCAGCAGCCGTCCAGGGTCCTCTGGAAACACCATATATTTT,CASSRPGSSGNTIYF